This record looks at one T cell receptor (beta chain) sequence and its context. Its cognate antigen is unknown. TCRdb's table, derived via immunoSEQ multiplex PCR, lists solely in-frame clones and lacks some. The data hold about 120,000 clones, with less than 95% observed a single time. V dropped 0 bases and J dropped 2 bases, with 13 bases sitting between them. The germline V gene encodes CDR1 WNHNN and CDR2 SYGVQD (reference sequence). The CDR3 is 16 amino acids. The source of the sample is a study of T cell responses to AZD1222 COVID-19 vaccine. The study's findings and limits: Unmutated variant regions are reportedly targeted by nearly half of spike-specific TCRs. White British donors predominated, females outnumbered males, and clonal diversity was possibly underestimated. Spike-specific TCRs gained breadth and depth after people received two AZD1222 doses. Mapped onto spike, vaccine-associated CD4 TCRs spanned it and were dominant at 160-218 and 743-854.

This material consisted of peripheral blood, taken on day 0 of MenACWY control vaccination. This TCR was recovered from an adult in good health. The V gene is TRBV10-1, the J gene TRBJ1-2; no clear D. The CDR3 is CASSESREGPNYGYTF. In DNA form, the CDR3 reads TGCGCCAGCAGTGAGTCGAGGGAAGGCCCGAACTATGGCTACACCTTC.